The following is a TCR beta chain sequence with its context. Antigen unknown. This sample was taken from a study of shared clonotypes between healthy human individuals. Across the whole study: A couple of female and a few male donors aged 18 to 49 were enrolled.

Profiled with immunoSEQ multiplex PCR; TCRdb holds only in-frame clones, not every one. The data contain fewer than 1 million clones, 90% to 97% of them singletons. J gave up 11 bases and V 5 bases, and 8 bases lay outside the gene matches. Germline assignment: CDR1 MNHEY and CDR2 SMNVEV (reference sequence). This CDR3 region has 14 residues. CD45RO-negative cells were positively selected for CCR7, leaving out terminally differentiated effector memory CD45RA+ cells. The study's findings and limits: Apart from blood, nothing was sampled; tissue repertoires likely differ.

The clonotype was recovered from a man aged 25-40 years in good health. V is TRBV27 and J is TRBJ2-3; 12 nucleotides agree with TRBD2. Sequencing input: naive CD8+ T cells sorted from blood. Here the CDR3 reads CASSPRLAGAGQYF. CDR3 sequence (DNA): TGTGCCAGCAGTCCCCGACTAGCGGGAGCTGGGCAGTATTTT.